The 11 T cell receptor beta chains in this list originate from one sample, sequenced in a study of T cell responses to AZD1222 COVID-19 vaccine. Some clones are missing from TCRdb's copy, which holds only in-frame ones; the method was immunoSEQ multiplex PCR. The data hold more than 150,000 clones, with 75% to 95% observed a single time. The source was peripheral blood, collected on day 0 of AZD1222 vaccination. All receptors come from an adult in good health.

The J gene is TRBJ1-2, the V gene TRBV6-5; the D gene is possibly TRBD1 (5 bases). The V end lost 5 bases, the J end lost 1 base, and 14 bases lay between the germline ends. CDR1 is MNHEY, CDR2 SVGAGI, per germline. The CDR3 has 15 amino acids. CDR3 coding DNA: TGTGCCAGCAGTCCCAGGGAGACTTTTAACTATGGCTACACCTTC. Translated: CASSPRETFNYGYTF.

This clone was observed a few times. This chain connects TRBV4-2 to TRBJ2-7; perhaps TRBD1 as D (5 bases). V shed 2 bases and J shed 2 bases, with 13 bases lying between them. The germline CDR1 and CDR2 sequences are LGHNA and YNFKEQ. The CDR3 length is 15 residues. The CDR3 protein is CASSQTGSQTYEQYF. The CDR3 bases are TGTGCCAGCAGCCAAACAGGCTCCCAAACCTACGAGCAGTACTTC.

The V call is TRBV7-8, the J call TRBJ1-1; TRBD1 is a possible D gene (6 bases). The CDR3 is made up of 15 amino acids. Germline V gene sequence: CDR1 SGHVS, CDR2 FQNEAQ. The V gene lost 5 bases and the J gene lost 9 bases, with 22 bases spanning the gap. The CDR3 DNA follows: TGTGCCAGCAGCCGAGTCCGGGACACGGTCGAGCAAGCTTTCTTT. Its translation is CASSRVRDTVEQAFF.

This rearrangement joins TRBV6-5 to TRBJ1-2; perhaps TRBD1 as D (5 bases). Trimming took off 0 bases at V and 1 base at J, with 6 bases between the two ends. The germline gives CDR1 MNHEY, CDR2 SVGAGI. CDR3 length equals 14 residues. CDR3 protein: CASSYSTDNYGYTF. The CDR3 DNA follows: TGTGCCAGCAGTTACTCGACAGATAACTATGGCTACACCTTC.

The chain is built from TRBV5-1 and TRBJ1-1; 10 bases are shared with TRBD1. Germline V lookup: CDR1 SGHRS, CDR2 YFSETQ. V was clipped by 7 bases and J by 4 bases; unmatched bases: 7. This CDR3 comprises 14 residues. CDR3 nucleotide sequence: TGCGCCAGCCAAGATGGACAGGGGGGCACTGAAGCTTTCTTT. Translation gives CASQDGQGGTEAFF.

This chain's CDR3 is CASSLIGQPQHF. In DNA form, the CDR3 reads TGTGCCAGCAGTTTAATAGGTCAGCCCCAGCATTTT. The chain is built from TRBV28 and TRBJ1-5; D not resolved. CDR3 size: 12 residues. The V gene's germline CDR1 is MDHEN and CDR2 SYDVKM. V dropped 2 bases and J dropped 6 bases, with 5 bases sitting between them. The entire variable domain, with the rest obtained from reference TRBV28 and TRBJ1-5, is as follows: DVKVTQSSRYLVKRTGEKVFLECVQDMDHENMFWYRQDPGLGLRLIYFSYDVKMKEKGDIPEGYSVSREKKERFSLILESASTNQTSMYLCASSLIGQPQHFGDGTRLSIL.

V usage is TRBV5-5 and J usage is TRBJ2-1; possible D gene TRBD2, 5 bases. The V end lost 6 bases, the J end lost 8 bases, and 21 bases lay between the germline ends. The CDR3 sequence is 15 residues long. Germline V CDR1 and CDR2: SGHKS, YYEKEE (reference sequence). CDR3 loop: CASTLVLYGNHEQFF. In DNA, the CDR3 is TGTGCCAGCACCCTTGTACTGTACGGGAACCATGAGCAGTTCTTC.

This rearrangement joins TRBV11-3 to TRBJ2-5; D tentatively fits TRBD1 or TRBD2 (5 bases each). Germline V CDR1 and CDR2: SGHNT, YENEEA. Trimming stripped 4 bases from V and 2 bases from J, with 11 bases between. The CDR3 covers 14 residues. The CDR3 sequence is CASSWGEGQETQYF. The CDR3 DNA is TGTGCCAGCAGCTGGGGAGAGGGGCAAGAGACCCAGTACTTC.

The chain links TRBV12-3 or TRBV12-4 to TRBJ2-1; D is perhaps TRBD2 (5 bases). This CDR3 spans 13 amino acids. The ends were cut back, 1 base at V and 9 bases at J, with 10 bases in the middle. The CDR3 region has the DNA TGTGCCAGCAGTTTAGTCGCTAGCAGTGAGCAGTTCTTC. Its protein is CASSLVASSEQFF.

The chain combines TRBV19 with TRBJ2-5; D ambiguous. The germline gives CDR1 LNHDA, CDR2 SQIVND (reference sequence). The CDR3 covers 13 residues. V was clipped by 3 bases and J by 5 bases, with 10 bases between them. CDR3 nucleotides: TGTGCCAGTAGTATGAGTCATCGGGAGACCCAGTACTTC. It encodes CASSMSHRETQYF.

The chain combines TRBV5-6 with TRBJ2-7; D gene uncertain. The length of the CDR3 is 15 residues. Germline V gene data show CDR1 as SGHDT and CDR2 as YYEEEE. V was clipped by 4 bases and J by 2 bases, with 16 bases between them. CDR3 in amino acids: CASSPGVGSTYEQYF. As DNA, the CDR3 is TGTGCCAGCAGCCCCGGTGTGGGTTCAACCTACGAGCAGTACTTC.